Shown below are 27 T cell receptor beta chains from a single sample sequenced in a study of tumor-infiltrating lymphocytes in primary liver carcinoma. Constant-region priming of about 520 ng total RNA yielded TCR beta cDNA. Sequencing libraries for TCR beta derived from three nested multiplex PCR rounds that used slightly modified ARM-PCR. For roughly 10 cycles apiece, the opening two PCR rounds ran with TRBV1-TRBV30 forward primers and a C-beta reverse primer. From the multiplex PCR reads, TCRdb called clonotypes with MiXCR, one entry per CDR3 protein. The profile shows 100,000 or so distinct CDR3 sequences, around two thirds of them singletons. The source material, about 18-31 mg of unsorted bulk tissue, was used to co-extract RNA and DNA. The sequenced material came from liver tumor tissue from sampling region 2. Sample subset: tumor region T2, inferior pole. The source is a woman aged 55-69 years with primary liver carcinoma and hepatitis B virus infection.

A remark on this clonotype: Sequence at one end of the junction differs from germline and may be a read error. The chain recombines TRBV10-3 with TRBJ2-7; perhaps TRBD2 as D (6 bases). CDR1 ENHRY and CDR2 SYGVKD come from the germline V gene. CDR3 length: 14 residues. CDR3: CAISEGGEPYEQYF. In DNA form, the CDR3 reads TGTGCCATCAGCGAGGGCGGGGAACCCTACGAGCAATACTTC.

This chain connects TRBV11-2 to TRBJ2-1, with 11 bases matching TRBD2. The CDR3 is 18 residues long. The germline CDR1 and CDR2 sequences are SGHAT and FQNNGV. V lost 1 base to trimming and J lost 8 bases; unmatched junction nucleotides: 13. The CDR3 sequence: CASSLGLVAGGPRDEQFF. The DNA for the CDR3 is TGTGCCAGCAGCTTAGGTCTGGTAGCGGGAGGGCCGAGGGATGAGCAGTTCTTC.

As for this clonotype: This may be a read error: a much more frequent sequence differs by one nucleotide. This chain connects TRBV10-3 to TRBJ2-3, with D possibly called TRBD1 or TRBD2 (5 bases each). The V gene's germline CDR1 is ENHRY and CDR2 SYGVKD. The V end was cut by 8 bases, the J end by 1 base, with 16 bases between. The CDR3 contains 15 residues. The DNA of the CDR3 is TGTGCCATCCGCCCGGGACCCGGGGGCACAGATACGCAGTATTTT. Translation: CAIRPGPGGTDTQYF.

For this clonotype: Since a much larger clone is just one base distant, this may be a read error. V and J are TRBV6-5 and TRBJ1-1; 7 positions match TRBD1. CDR1 and CDR2 (germline): MNHEY, SVGAGI. The CDR3 has 14 residues. The trim removed 6 bases at V and 4 bases at J, leaving 8 bases unmatched. The CDR3 reads CASRTDREGTEAFF. In nucleotides, the CDR3 is TGTGCCAGCAGGACCGACAGGGAGGGCACTGAAGCTTTCTTT.

This clonotype has a single count. The chain has TRBV28 and TRBJ1-5; perhaps TRBD1 as D (5 bases). Looked up from germline, CDR1 is MDHEN and CDR2 is SYDVKM. This CDR3 is built from 15 residues. Trimming cost V 2 bases and J 5 bases, with 13 bases left between them. The DNA for the CDR3 is TGTGCCAGCAGTTTAGGGTTCAGGGACCATCAGCCCCAGCATTTT. Translating gives CASSLGFRDHQPQHF. Combining the CDR3 with reference TRBV28 and TRBJ1-5 gives the whole variable domain DVKVTQSSRYLVKRTGEKVFLECVQDMDHENMFWYRQDPGLGLRLIYFSYDVKMKEKGDIPEGYSVSREKKERFSLILESASTNQTSMYLCASSLGFRDHQPQHFGDGTRLSIL.

Comments on this clonotype: The junction departs from the called germline gene at one end, perhaps through a read error. The V call is TRBV5-5, the J call TRBJ2-3; TRBD2 aligns across 7 bases. The CDR3 contains 12 residues. Germline CDR1 and CDR2: SGHKS and YYEKEE (reference sequence). CDR3 protein: CANSLGGDTQYF. For the CDR3, the DNA is TGTGCCAACAGCTTGGGAGGGGACACGCAGTATTTT.

As to this clonotype: A clone one base away is much larger, so this may be a read error. This CDR3 is CGSSTSSASSYNEQFF. The CDR3 DNA reads TGTGGCAGCAGTACATCTAGCGCGAGCTCCTACAATGAGCAGTTCTTC. The chain carries TRBV28 and TRBJ2-1; possibly TRBD2 for D (6 bases). The CDR3 has 16 amino acids. Germline CDR1 reads MDHEN; CDR2 reads SYDVKM. Supplemented by reference TRBV28 and TRBJ2-1, the full variable domain reads DVKVTQSSRYLVKRTGEKVFLECVQDMDHENMFWYRQDPGLGLRLIYFSYDVKMKEKGDIPEGYSVSREKKERFSLILESASTNQTSMYLCGSSTSSASSYNEQFFGPGTRLTVL.

This clonotype was recorded at least ten times. V and J are TRBV29-1 and TRBJ1-2; D not resolved. There are 12 residues in the CDR3. Germline V gives CDR1 SQVTM, CDR2 ANQGSEA. Trimming shortened V by 6 bases and J by 0 bases, and 8 bases separated the two germline ends. The CDR3 sequence is CSVRTANYGYTF. In DNA form, the CDR3 reads TGCAGCGTCCGCACAGCTAACTATGGCTACACCTTC.

The chain links TRBV18 to TRBJ1-2; D not certain. This CDR3 contains 12 residues. Germline V gene data show CDR1 as KGHSH and CDR2 as LQKENI. V was trimmed by 2 bases and J by 5 bases, leaving 6 bases between them. In nucleotides, the CDR3 is TGTGCCAGCTCACCATCGGGATATGGCTACACCTTC. It encodes CASSPSGYGYTF.

Worth noting for this clonotype: Mismatch with germline at one junction end may stem from a read error. The rearrangement uses TRBV11-2 and TRBJ2-2; either TRBD1 or TRBD2 may supply D (5 bases each). The CDR3 consists of 14 residues. From germline, CDR1 is SGHAT and CDR2 FQNNGV. The CDR3 nucleotides read TGTGCCAGCAGCTCGGGACCTACAAGCAGGGAGCTGCTTTTT. Residues: CASSSGPTSRELLF. Together with reference TRBV11-2 and TRBJ2-2, the CDR3 gives the full variable domain: EAGVAQSPRYKIIEKRQSVAFWCNPISGHATLYWYQQILGQGPKLLIQFQNNGVVDDSQLPKDRFSAERLKGVDSTLKIQPAKLEDSAVYLCASSSGPTSRELLFGEGSRLTVL.

Details on this clonotype: The CDR3 carries no conserved terminal phenylalanine or tryptophan, so it likely arises from a read error. V and J are TRBV5-5 and TRBJ2-1; 15 bases agree with TRBD2. V trimming: 4 bases; J trimming: 13 bases; junction bases outside the gene matches: 12. This CDR3 spans 16 amino acids. Germline CDR1 SGHKS, CDR2 YYEKEE (reference sequence). The DNA for the CDR3 is TGTGCCAGCAGCCCCTCGGGACTAGCGGGAGGTAGGAGACAGTTCTCC. This encodes CASSPSGLAGGRRQFS.

This clonotype was seen a handful of times. A much larger clone lies one base from this, so it may be a read error. The CDR3 loop is CVSRLVDRGGSLNTEAFF. In nucleotides, the CDR3 is TGTGTCAGCAGGCTAGTGGACAGGGGGGGGTCGTTGAACACTGAAGCTTTCTTT. This sequence joins TRBV6-1 and TRBJ1-1, with 10 bases identical to TRBD1. Germline V gene lookup returns CDR1 MNHNS and CDR2 SASEGT. This CDR3 region has 18 residues.

As regards this clonotype: This CDR3 fails to terminate in the conserved phenylalanine or tryptophan, so it likely reflects a read error. The rearrangement links TRBV11-2 to TRBJ2-1, with D unresolved. Germline CDR1 and CDR2: SGHAT and FQNNGV. This CDR3 has 17 amino acids. Trimming cost V 7 bases and J 4 bases, with 23 bases left between them. CDR3 region: CASNFTPLRSSYNEQFL. In DNA form, the CDR3 reads TGTGCCAGCAACTTTACCCCACTGAGGAGCTCATACAATGAGCAGTTCCTC.

The chain links TRBV19 to TRBJ2-7, with TRBD2 matching 9 bases. The germline V gene encodes CDR1 LNHDA and CDR2 SQIVND (reference sequence). V dropped 5 bases and J dropped 0; count of bases not matched to a gene: 5. The CDR3 is 15 amino acids. In DNA form, the CDR3 reads TGTGCCAGTAGTTGGACTAGCGAAACCTCCTACGAGCAGTACTTC. Its protein product is CASSWTSETSYEQYF. Full variable domain (rest looked up from reference TRBV19 and TRBJ2-7): DGGITQSPKYLFRKEGQNVTLSCEQNLNHDAMYWYRQDPGQGLRLIYYSQIVNDFQKGDIAEGYSVSREKKESFPLTVTSAQKNPTAFYLCASSWTSETSYEQYFGPGTRLTVT.

V and J are TRBV11-1 and TRBJ2-7; possibly TRBD1 or TRBD2 for D (6 bases each). V was shortened by 5 bases and J by 8 bases, with 22 bases between the two germline ends. The CDR3 consists of 15 residues. CDR1 and CDR2 from the germline V gene are SGHAT and FQDESV (reference sequence). The CDR3 DNA reads TGTGCCAGCAGCACTCGGACAGTAGGACTACGCAAGCAGTACTTC. Its protein product is CASSTRTVGLRKQYF.

In the case of this clonotype: No conserved phenylalanine or tryptophan ends this CDR3, so it is likely a read error. No DNA is shown, since the ends of the CDR3 on it are uncertain; the CDR3 is the one TCRdb lists. The CDR3 region is CASSSTSGRAGETQHS. The rearrangement joins TRBV12-3 or TRBV12-4 to TRBJ2-5; the table's TRBD2 call for D was not verified on the DNA. The CDR3 sequence runs 16 residues, both termini included.

A word on this clonotype: This CDR3 fails to terminate in the conserved phenylalanine or tryptophan, so it likely reflects a read error. The chain's CDR3 is CASSKRQAYEQYY. In nucleotides, the CDR3 is TGTGCTAGCAGTAAGAGACAAGCCTACGAGCAGTACTAC. The V and J genes are TRBV12-3 or TRBV12-4 and TRBJ2-7, with D unclear. This CDR3 region has 13 residues.

Concerning this clonotype: An end of the junction differs from the germline gene, which may be a read error. The genes are TRBV12-3 or TRBV12-4 and TRBJ2-5; perhaps TRBD2 as D (6 bases). The CDR3 extends over 13 amino acids. In DNA, the CDR3 is TGTGCCAGCAGAGTCACAGGAGGGGAGACCCAGAACTTC. Protein product: CASRVTGGETQNF.

About this clonotype itself: A single base separates this from a much larger clone, so it may be a read error. The chain recombines TRBV7-8 with TRBJ2-3; 9 bases map to TRBD2. CDR3 length: 16 residues. The germline gives CDR1 SGHVS, CDR2 FQNEAQ. The CDR3 sequence is CAGSLLGGRAFNTQYF. The CDR3, as DNA: TGTGCCGGCAGCTTATTGGGCGGGAGGGCCTTTAATACGCAGTATTTT.

In regard to this clonotype: The germline gene is not matched at one end of the junction; a read error may be the cause. The J gene is TRBJ2-1, the V gene TRBV28; 8 bases line up with TRBD1. The CDR3 loop spans 12 amino acids. Per the germline V gene, CDR1 is MDHEN and CDR2 is SYDVKM. CDR3 residues: CASSRTGIEQLF. CDR3 sequence (DNA): TGTGCCAGCAGTCGGACAGGGATTGAGCAGTTATTC.

Remarks on this clonotype: One end of the junction is discordant with germline, which a read error may explain. The chain employs TRBV11-2 and TRBJ2-2; either TRBD1 or TRBD2 may fit D (6 bases each). CDR3 length: 14 amino acids. The germline V gene encodes CDR1 SGHAT and CDR2 FQNNGV. CDR3 region: CASLGGTHTRELFF. CDR3 DNA: TGTGCCAGCTTAGGAGGGACACACACCAGGGAGCTGTTTTTT.

This clonotype was found once. A junction boundary mismatches the germline segment, possibly from a read error. This chain connects TRBV28 to TRBJ2-1; D may match TRBD1 or TRBD2 (6 bases each). CDR3 size: 15 residues. Per the germline V gene, CDR1 is MDHEN and CDR2 is SYDVKM. CDR3 sequence: CACSRQEGVGNEQFF. The CDR3 DNA reads TGTGCCTGCAGCCGACAGGAGGGTGTGGGCAATGAACAGTTCTTC.

The rearrangement joins TRBV4-1 to TRBJ2-5; 8 positions agree with TRBD2. Trimming cost V 5 bases and J 4 bases; bases outside gene matches: 9. Germline V gene sequence: CDR1 MGHRA, CDR2 YSYEKL. The CDR3 runs 15 residues. CDR3 sequence reads: CASSGPIGRGETQYF. CDR3 DNA: TGCGCCAGCAGCGGACCTATCGGGAGGGGAGAGACCCAGTACTTC.

In its sample, this clonotype was seen once. The germline gene is not matched at one end of the junction; a read error may be the cause. This sequence joins TRBV19 and TRBJ2-7; TRBD2 agrees at 9 bases. The V gene's germline CDR1 is LNHDA and CDR2 SQIVND (reference sequence). This CDR3 contains 15 residues. CDR3 sequence (DNA): TGTGACAGTAGTTGGACTAGCGAAAACTCCTACGAGCAGTACTTC. Its protein is CDSSWTSENSYEQYF.

Points on this clonotype: Compared with germline, one end of the junction differs, possibly owing to a read error. The rearrangement uses TRBV11-2 and TRBJ1-6, with D hard to call. This CDR3 contains 14 residues. Germline assignment: CDR1 SGHAT and CDR2 FQNNGV. The CDR3 region has the DNA TGCGCCAGCAGCGTTAGCGCCCGGGATTCACCCCTCCACTTT. Amino acid sequence: CASSVSARDSPLHF.

Concerning this clonotype: An end of the junction does not agree with germline; a read error may underlie this. The chain employs TRBV28 and TRBJ1-5; no firm D call. The CDR3 contains 15 residues. Germline V lookup: CDR1 MDHEN, CDR2 SYDVKM. The CDR3 nucleotides read TGTACCAGCAGCTGGGCCCAGGCGACCATCCAGCCCCAGCATTTT. This translates into CTSSWAQATIQPQHF.

On this clonotype: Because the CDR3 is missing its conserved closing phenylalanine or tryptophan, this is likely a read error. The rearrangement joins TRBV6-6 to TRBJ2-7; possibly TRBD2 for D (6 bases). From germline, CDR1 is MNHNY and CDR2 SVGAGI (reference sequence). CDR3 size: 15 residues. As DNA, the CDR3 is TGTGCCAGCAGTTATGACCCAGGAGGGTACTACGGGCAGTACTAC. This translates into CASSYDPGGYYGQYY.